This TCR beta chain was retrieved from a study of cytomegalovirus exposure and HLA in healthy donors. In the study overall: The roughly 110 validation repertoires were reported in a later analysis to have been generated on the same platform as the approximately 700 first-cohort repertoires. Study outcomes and limitations: Within the 120 or so validation repertoires, first-cohort TCR clusters tended to co-occur, according to a later analysis.

On this clone itself: Its cognate antigen is unknown.

This table comes from immunoSEQ multiplex PCR, and its TCRdb copy is limited to in-frame clones, with some not included. The sample records roughly 350,000 clones, just over 85% being singletons. The CDR3 is 14 amino acids. Trimming removed 3 bases from V and 3 bases from J, with 12 bases in between. Germline values: CDR1 LNHDA, CDR2 SQIVND (reference sequence). These donors were members of the roughly 130-subject validation cohort, a group separate from the roughly 670-subject first cohort. The source material was PBMCs. The source of this sequence is a woman aged 18-29 years in good health and CMV-seronegative. The chain combines TRBV19 with TRBJ2-7; D is ambiguous. The CDR3 region is CASSIQTRNYEQYF. The DNA for the CDR3 is TGTGCCAGTAGTATCCAGACAAGAAACTACGAGCAGTACTTC.